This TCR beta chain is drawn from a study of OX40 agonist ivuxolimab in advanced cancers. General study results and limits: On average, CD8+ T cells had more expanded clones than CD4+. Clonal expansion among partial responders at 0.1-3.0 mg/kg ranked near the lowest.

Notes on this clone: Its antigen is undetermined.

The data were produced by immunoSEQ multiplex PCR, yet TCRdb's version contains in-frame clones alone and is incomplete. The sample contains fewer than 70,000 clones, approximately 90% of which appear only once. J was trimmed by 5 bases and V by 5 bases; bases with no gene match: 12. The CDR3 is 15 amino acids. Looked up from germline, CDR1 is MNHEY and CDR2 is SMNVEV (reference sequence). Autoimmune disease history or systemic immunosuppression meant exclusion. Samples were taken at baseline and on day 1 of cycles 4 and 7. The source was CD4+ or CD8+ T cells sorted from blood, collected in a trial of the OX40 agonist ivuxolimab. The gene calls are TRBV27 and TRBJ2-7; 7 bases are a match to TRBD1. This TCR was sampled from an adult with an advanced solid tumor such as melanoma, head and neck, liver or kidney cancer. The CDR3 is CASSPSSGGVDEQYF. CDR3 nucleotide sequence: TGTGCCAGCAGTCCCTCCTCAGGGGGAGTGGACGAGCAGTACTTC.